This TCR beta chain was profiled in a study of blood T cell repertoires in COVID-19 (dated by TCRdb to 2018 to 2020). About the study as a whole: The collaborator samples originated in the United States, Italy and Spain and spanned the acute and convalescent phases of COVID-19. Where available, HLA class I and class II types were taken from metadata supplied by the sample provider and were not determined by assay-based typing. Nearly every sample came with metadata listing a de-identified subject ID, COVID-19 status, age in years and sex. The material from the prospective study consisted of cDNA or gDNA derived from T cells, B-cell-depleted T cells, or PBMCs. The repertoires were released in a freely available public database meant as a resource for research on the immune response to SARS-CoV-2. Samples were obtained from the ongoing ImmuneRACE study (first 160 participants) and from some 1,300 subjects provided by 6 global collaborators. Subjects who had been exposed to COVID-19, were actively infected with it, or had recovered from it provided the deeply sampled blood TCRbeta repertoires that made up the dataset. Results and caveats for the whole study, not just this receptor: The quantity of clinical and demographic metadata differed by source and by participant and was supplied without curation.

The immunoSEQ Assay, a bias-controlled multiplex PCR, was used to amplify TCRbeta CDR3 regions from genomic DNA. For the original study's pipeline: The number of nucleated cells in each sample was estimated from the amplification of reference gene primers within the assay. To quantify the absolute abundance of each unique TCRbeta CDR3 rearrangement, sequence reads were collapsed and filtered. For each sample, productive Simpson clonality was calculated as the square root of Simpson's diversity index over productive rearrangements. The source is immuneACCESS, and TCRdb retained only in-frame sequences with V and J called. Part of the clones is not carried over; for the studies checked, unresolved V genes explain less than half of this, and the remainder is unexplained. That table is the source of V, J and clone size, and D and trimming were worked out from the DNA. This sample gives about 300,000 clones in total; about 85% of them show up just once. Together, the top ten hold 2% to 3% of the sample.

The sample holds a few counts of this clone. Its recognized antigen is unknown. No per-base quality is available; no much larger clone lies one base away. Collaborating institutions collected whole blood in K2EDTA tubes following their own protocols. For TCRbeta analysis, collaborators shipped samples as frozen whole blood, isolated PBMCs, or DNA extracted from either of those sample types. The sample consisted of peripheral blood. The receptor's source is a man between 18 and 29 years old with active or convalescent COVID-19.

At the DNA level, the sequence is TGTGCCAGCAGTGAAAGGACAGGGTCTAACAATGAGCAGTTCTTC. Translated, it reads CASSERTGSNNEQFF. This sequence uses TRBV2 and TRBJ2-1, with TRBD1 matching 8 junction bases. Ends trimmed: V by 2 bases, J by 5 bases; bases unmatched to a gene: 5. CDR1 is given as SNHLY and CDR2 as FYNNEI, both from the germline V gene. Counted from cysteine to phenylalanine, this CDR3 has 15 amino acids. The DNA shown is the 45-base CDR3, in frame from base 1.